This TCR beta chain was obtained from a study of early T cells in non-severe SARS-CoV-2 infection. Attached unique molecular identifiers marked individual cDNA molecules. TCRdb re-called the 5' RACE reads with MiXCR, one entry per CDR3 protein. This table has about 86,000 distinct CDR3 sequences, 14% appearing once. V lost 4 bases, J lost 5 bases, and 11 bases lay in between. Germline V lookup: CDR1 SEHNR, CDR2 FQNEAQ (reference sequence). This CDR3 contains 13 residues. This receptor was taken from an adult who was a healthcare worker with PCR-confirmed SARS-CoV-2 infection or an uninfected control (not recorded which). The chain uses TRBV7-9 and TRBJ1-1; D is undetermined. Sequenced material: whole blood. The DNA of the CDR3 is TGTGCCAGCAGCTCCGGTTGGAGGACTGAAGCTTTCTTT. This translates into CASSSGWRTEAFF.